One sample yielded the 5 T cell receptor beta chains listed below, sequenced in a study of response to subunit inactivated influenza vaccine. MiXCR was run by TCRdb on the RT-PCR reads, yielding one entry per CDR3 protein. The sample records roughly 760,000 distinct CDR3 sequences, 20% to 25% being singletons. Sequenced material: PBMCs from blood, taken 5 days after vaccination. The receptors shown here come from a man aged 50 or older who received an inactivated influenza vaccine.

The V and J genes are TRBV7-8 and TRBJ2-7, with D tentatively TRBD2 (5 bases). V was clipped by 2 bases and J by 0 bases, with 11 bases between them. Germline lookup yields CDR1 SGHVS and CDR2 FQNEAQ. CDR3 length: 15 amino acids. CDR3 sequence reads: CASSLRELGSYEQYF. CDR3 DNA sequence: TGTGCCAGCAGCTTAAGGGAGCTGGGCTCCTACGAGCAGTACTTC.

The V and J genes are TRBV2 and TRBJ2-1; 11 bases match TRBD2. This CDR3 region has 17 residues. With 4 bases clipped from V and 4 bases from J, the junction kept 9 bases outside the gene matches. Germline V lookup: CDR1 SNHLY, CDR2 FYNNEI. The CDR3 bases are TGTGCCAGCAGTGCCAACCGACTAGCGGGAAAATACAATGAGCAGTTCTTC. This gives the protein CASSANRLAGKYNEQFF.

This clonotype was seen at least ten times. This chain links TRBV12-3 or TRBV12-4 with TRBJ1-5, with D possibly being TRBD1 (5 bases). The V end was cut by 6 bases, the J end by 11 bases, with 14 bases between. The CDR3 extends over 12 amino acids. CDR3 DNA: TGTGCCAGCAGCTTGGGGGGATCGGCCCAGCATTTT. Protein: CASSLGGSAQHF.

This clonotype has more than one count but fewer than ten. The chain couples TRBV12-3 or TRBV12-4 to TRBJ2-6; D may correspond to TRBD1 or TRBD2 (5 bases each). The CDR3 contains 14 residues. V dropped 7 bases and J dropped 4 bases, with 11 bases sitting between them. DNA of the CDR3: TGTGCCAGCACTCGGGACCTGGGGGCCAACGTCCTGACTTTC. The encoded protein is CASTRDLGANVLTF.

This clonotype was detected only a few times. This rearrangement joins TRBV5-1 to TRBJ2-2, with TRBD2 matching over 7 bases. This CDR3 region has 16 residues. Germline CDR1 reads SGHRS; CDR2 reads YFSETQ. With V trimmed by 4 bases and J by 2 bases, 8 bases remained unmatched. CDR3 nucleotides: TGCGCCAGCAGCCGGGAGGCAGGGAGTAACACCGGGGAGCTGTTTTTT. It yields the protein CASSREAGSNTGELFF.